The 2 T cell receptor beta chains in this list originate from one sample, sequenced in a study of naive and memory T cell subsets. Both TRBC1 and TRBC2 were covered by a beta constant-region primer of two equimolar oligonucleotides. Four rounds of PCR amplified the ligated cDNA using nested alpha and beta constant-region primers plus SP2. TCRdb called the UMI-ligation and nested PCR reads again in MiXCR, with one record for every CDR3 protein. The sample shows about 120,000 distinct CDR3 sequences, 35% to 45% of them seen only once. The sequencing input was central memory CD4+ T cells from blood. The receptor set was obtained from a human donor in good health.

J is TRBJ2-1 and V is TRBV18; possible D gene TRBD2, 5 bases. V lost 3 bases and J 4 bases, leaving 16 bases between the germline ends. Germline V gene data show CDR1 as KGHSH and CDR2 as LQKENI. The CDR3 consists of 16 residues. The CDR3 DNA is TGTGCCAGCTCACCGCGGACTGATCAGCTTTACAATGAGCAGTTCTTC. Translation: CASSPRTDQLYNEQFF.

CDR3 nucleotide sequence: TGTGCCAGCAGCTGGGGACCCGAGCAGTACTTC. Translated, it gives CASSWGPEQYF. The genes are TRBV11-2 and TRBJ2-7, with D possibly called TRBD1 or TRBD2 (5 bases each). CDR3 size: 11 residues. V was shortened by 4 bases and J by 6 bases, with 7 bases between the two germline ends. Looked up from germline, CDR1 is SGHAT and CDR2 is FQNNGV.